One and the same sample provided the 27 T cell receptor beta chains below, sequenced in a study of monozygotic twins with inflammatory bowel disease. TCRdb re-called the 5' RACE reads; one entry per CDR3 protein, DNA not given. The table for this sample gives about 330,000 distinct CDR3 sequences. The sequenced material came from blood. The receptors originated from a human donor with ulcerative colitis or Crohn's disease, or a healthy co-twin of an affected twin (not recorded which).

The rearrangement uses TRBV12-3 or TRBV12-4 and TRBJ2-1; TCRdb calls TRBD2, which cannot be checked without DNA. This CDR3 spans 16 amino acids. The chain's CDR3 is CASSFLVSGGANEQFF.

The rearrangement joins TRBV6-5 to TRBJ2-3; TCRdb gives TRBD2 as the D gene, but with no DNA this cannot be confirmed. This CDR3 contains 13 residues. CDR1 is MNHEY, CDR2 SVGAGI, per germline. Here the CDR3 reads CASRGLGANTQYF.

The chain links TRBV6-1 to TRBJ2-7; TCRdb designates TRBD1, a call that cannot be tested without DNA. The CDR3 consists of 13 residues. In germline, CDR1 is MNHNS, CDR2 SASEGT. The CDR3 here is CASSERDRHEQYF.

This chain connects TRBV4-3 to TRBJ2-3; without DNA, the TCRdb call of TRBD1 cannot be checked. Germline V CDR1 and CDR2: LGHNA, YSLEER. The CDR3 totals 16 residues. The CDR3 region is CASSQAETGTRDTQYF.

V and J are TRBV20-1 and TRBJ1-5. The CDR3 sequence is 13 residues long. Looked up from germline, CDR1 is DFQATT and CDR2 is SNEGSKA (reference sequence). Here the CDR3 reads CSARTLSNQPQHF.

V and J are TRBV4-2 and TRBJ2-7; TCRdb gives TRBD2 as the D gene, but with no DNA this cannot be confirmed. Germline lookup yields CDR1 LGHNA and CDR2 YNFKEQ. The CDR3 loop spans 14 amino acids. CDR3 sequence reads: CASSRRSGGYEQYF.

The chain carries TRBV28 and TRBJ1-1. The CDR3 consists of 13 residues. Germline CDR1 MDHEN, CDR2 SYDVKM. CDR3 sequence reads: CASSFPFHTEAFF.

V is TRBV14 and J is TRBJ2-1; with no DNA, the TCRdb D assignment of TRBD1 cannot be verified. Germline V CDR1 and CDR2: SGHDN, FVKESK. The CDR3 extends over 13 amino acids. CDR3 loop: CASSRRQTGVQFF.

The V gene is TRBV20-1, the J gene TRBJ2-3. CDR3 length equals 12 residues. Germline V lookup: CDR1 DFQATT, CDR2 SNEGSKA (reference sequence). The CDR3 is CSANGRTDTQYF.

This chain connects TRBV4-1 to TRBJ1-2; without DNA, the TCRdb call of TRBD1 cannot be checked. CDR3 size: 14 residues. CDR1 is MGHRA and CDR2 is YSYEKL in the germline V gene. The CDR3: CASSQVQGVYGYTF.

The CDR3 loop reads CASSLAFSGQETQYF. The rearrangement uses TRBV7-2 and TRBJ2-5. CDR3 length equals 15 residues. Germline V gene data show CDR1 as SGHTA and CDR2 as FQGNSA.

This rearrangement joins TRBV6-1 to TRBJ1-1; checking the TCRdb D call of TRBD1 is not possible without DNA. This CDR3 comprises 17 residues. Germline V gene data show CDR1 as MNHNS and CDR2 as SASEGT. This CDR3 is CASSELGGANKNTEAFF.

CDR3: CATRHRGTYNEQFF. This rearrangement joins TRBV24-1 to TRBJ2-1; without DNA, the TCRdb call of TRBD1 cannot be checked. The CDR3 is 14 residues long. Germline V gene sequence: CDR1 KGHDR, CDR2 SFDVKD.

The chain recombines TRBV4-1 with TRBJ2-3; TCRdb outputs TRBD1, but without DNA this stays unchecked. The CDR3 loop spans 16 amino acids. Germline values: CDR1 MGHRA, CDR2 YSYEKL. This CDR3 reads CASSQGNRGHADTQYF.

V is TRBV27 and J is TRBJ1-1; there is no DNA to check the TCRdb D call of TRBD1. CDR1 MNHEY and CDR2 SMNVEV come from the germline V gene (reference sequence). The CDR3 is 16 residues long. CDR3 amino acids: CASSSGLRGPDTEAFF.

The chain is built from TRBV7-8 and TRBJ1-4. Germline lookup yields CDR1 SGHVS and CDR2 FQNEAQ. CDR3 length: 14 amino acids. The CDR3 region is CASSRGRTNEKLFF.

The chain has TRBV29-1 and TRBJ2-7. Per the germline V gene, CDR1 is SQVTM and CDR2 is ANQGSEA. The CDR3 extends over 13 amino acids. The CDR3 spells CSVESGSSYEQYF.

The V gene is TRBV3-1, the J gene TRBJ2-3; without DNA, the TCRdb call of TRBD2 cannot be checked. Germline assignment: CDR1 LGHDT and CDR2 YNNKEL (reference sequence). This CDR3 has 16 amino acids. The CDR3 spells CASSRRTSGATDTQYF.

V and J are TRBV30 and TRBJ1-1. The CDR3 sequence is 13 residues long. In germline, CDR1 is GTSNPN, CDR2 SVGIG (reference sequence). The CDR3 loop is CARTKGPNTEAFF.

The chain has TRBV7-6 and TRBJ1-2. The CDR3 consists of 11 residues. Germline V gene sequence: CDR1 SGHVS, CDR2 FNYEAQ. CDR3 protein: CASGGIYGYTF.

V usage is TRBV5-5 and J usage is TRBJ2-3; the D gene TCRdb calls, TRBD1, cannot be checked with no DNA. This CDR3 is built from 15 residues. Per germline, CDR1 SGHKS and CDR2 YYEKEE (reference sequence). Here the CDR3 reads CASSVRGSSTDTQYF.

The CDR3 protein is CASSFRVLGYEQYF. The V gene is TRBV5-1, the J gene TRBJ2-7. The CDR3 is 14 amino acids. Per germline, CDR1 SGHRS and CDR2 YFSETQ. The entire variable domain, with the rest obtained from reference TRBV5-1 and TRBJ2-7, is as follows: KAGVTQTPRYLIKTRGQQVTLSCSPISGHRSVSWYQQTPGQGLQFLFEYFSETQRNKGNFPGRFSGRQFSNSRSEMNVSTLELGDSALYLCASSFRVLGYEQYFGPGTRLTVT.

The chain carries TRBV5-4 and TRBJ2-4; TCRdb gives TRBD1 as the D gene, but with no DNA this cannot be confirmed. The CDR3 sequence is 15 residues long. Germline V lookup: CDR1 SGHNT, CDR2 YYREEE (reference sequence). This CDR3 is CASSLGPGTGNIQYF.

This sequence joins TRBV3-1 and TRBJ1-5; TCRdb names TRBD1, which stays unverified in the absence of DNA. CDR3 length: 14 amino acids. Germline CDR1 LGHDT, CDR2 YNNKEL (reference sequence). Here the CDR3 reads CASSIGQANQPQHF. The full variable domain, with the rest looked up from reference TRBV3-1 and TRBJ1-5, is DTAVSQTPKYLVTQMGNDKSIKCEQNLGHDTMYWYKQDSKKFLKIMFSYNNKELIINETVPNRFSPKSPDKAHLNLHINSLELGDSAVYFCASSIGQANQPQHFGDGTRLSIL.

The chain joins TRBV7-3 to TRBJ2-1; with no DNA, the TCRdb D assignment of TRBD2 cannot be verified. The germline V gene has CDR1 SGHTA and CDR2 FQGTGA. The CDR3 is 18 amino acids. The CDR3 is CASSSHDGLGSSYNEQFF. Variable domain in full (rest from reference TRBV7-3 and TRBJ2-1): GAGVSQTPSNKVTEKGKYVELRCDPISGHTALYWYRQSLGQGPEFLIYFQGTGAADDSGLPNDRFFAVRPEGSVSTLKIQRTERGDSAVYLCASSSHDGLGSSYNEQFFGPGTRLTVL.

The chain recombines TRBV4-3 with TRBJ1-1; checking the TCRdb D call of TRBD1 is not possible without DNA. Germline V gives CDR1 LGHNA, CDR2 YSLEER. CDR3 length: 16 amino acids. The CDR3 protein is CASSQVARGARTEAFF.

V gene TRBV27 combines with J gene TRBJ2-7; TCRdb picks TRBD2, but there is no DNA to check that call. Germline CDR1 and CDR2: MNHEY and SMNVEV (reference sequence). The CDR3 is 15 amino acids. The CDR3 loop reads CASSSLLAPGGEQYF.